The rows below give T cell receptor beta chains drawn from one sample of a study of blood T cell repertoires in COVID-19. This table comes from immunoSEQ multiplex PCR, and its TCRdb copy is limited to in-frame clones, with some not included. The table lists approximately 480,000 clones, nearly 90% of them singletons, with roughly 0.92% in the top ten. Input material: peripheral blood. The receptor source for this set is a man aged 18 to 30 with COVID-19, enrolled during active disease. The CDR3 runs from the conserved cysteine through the conserved F or W. The D gene is left open where the match is weak. Only some rows state a clone size, as once, few, many or a class for expanded clones.

TRBD2,TRBJ2-2,-,TRBV6-2/TRBV6-3,CASSSPGLASGQAGELFF,TGTGCCAGCAGCTCTCCGGGACTAGCATCAGGTCAGGCCGGGGAGCTGTTTTTT
-,TRBJ2-5,-,TRBV11-3,CASSRAGTGGETQYF,TGTGCCAGCAGCCGCGCCGGGACTGGGGGAGAGACCCAGTACTTC
TRBD1,TRBJ2-7,-,TRBV5-1,CASSIQGANEQYF,TGCGCCAGCAGCATACAGGGGGCTAACGAGCAGTACTTC
-,TRBJ2-1,-,TRBV11-2,CASSLFARTYNEQFF,TGTGCCAGCAGCTTATTTGCCAGGACCTACAATGAGCAGTTCTTC
TRBD2,TRBJ2-7,-,TRBV4-2,CASSQAWASGGPDHAYEQYF,TGTGCCAGCAGCCAGGCTTGGGCTAGCGGGGGACCTGATCATGCCTACGAGCAGTACTTC
TRBD1,TRBJ1-6,-,TRBV6-5,CAIGQGAYNSPLHF,TGTGCCATAGGACAGGGGGCTTACAATTCACCCCTCCACTTT
-,TRBJ2-3,-,TRBV18,CASSSGVVGTDTQYF,TGTGCCAGCTCATCTGGAGTAGTGGGCACAGATACGCAGTATTTT
-,TRBJ1-2,few,TRBV3-1/TRBV3-2,CASSQAGGSSHGYTF,TGTGCCAGCAGCCAAGCCGGGGGGAGTTCCCATGGCTACACCTTC
-,TRBJ2-7,-,TRBV6-5,CASSYAGTPSSYEQYF,TGTGCCAGCAGTTACGCCGGGACACCGAGCTCCTACGAGCAGTACTTC
-,TRBJ2-2,-,TRBV19,CASSIDLWRQDTGELFF,TGTGCCAGTAGTATAGATTTATGGCGGCAAGATACCGGGGAGCTGTTTTTT
-,TRBJ1-1,-,TRBV19,CASSMGSTGNTEAFF,TGTGCCAGTAGTATGGGGTCGACAGGGAACACTGAAGCTTTCTTT
-,TRBJ2-5,-,TRBV2,CASTLQETQYF,TGTGCCAGCACCCTTCAAGAGACCCAGTACTTC
-,TRBJ2-7,-,TRBV6-5,CASSSRWYEQYF,TGTGCCAGCAGCTCTAGGTGGTACGAGCAGTACTTC
-,TRBJ2-1,-,TRBV7-9,CASSAVDSYNEQFF,TGTGCCAGCAGCGCGGTGGACAGTTACAATGAGCAGTTCTTC
TRBD2,TRBJ2-1,-,TRBV11-3,CASSPERDDNEQFF,TGTGCCAGCAGCCCGGAGCGGGACGACAATGAGCAGTTCTTC
TRBD1,TRBJ1-5,-,TRBV6-5,CASSLGQENQPQHF,TGTGCCAGCAGTCTAGGACAGGAGAATCAGCCCCAGCATTTT
-,TRBJ1-1,few,TRBV4-2,CASSQGYEAFF,TGTGCCAGCAGCCAGGGCTATGAAGCTTTCTTT
-,TRBJ2-2,-,TRBV5-8,CASHRDNTGELFF,TGTGCAAGTCACCGCGATAACACCGGGGAGCTGTTTTTT
-,TRBJ2-3,-,TRBV18,CASSKQRDTDTQYF,TGTGCCAGCTCAAAACAGAGGGACACAGATACGCAGTATTTT
-,TRBJ2-1,-,TRBV24-1,CATSDPQGAGRGNEQFF,TGTGCCACCAGTGACCCCCAGGGAGCGGGGAGGGGGAATGAGCAGTTCTTC
-,TRBJ2-7,-,TRBV7-2,CASSLVWAGEQYF,TGTGCCAGCAGCTTAGTTTGGGCAGGCGAGCAGTACTTC
TRBD1,TRBJ1-2,-,TRBV29-1,CSVTYRGRNGYTF,TGCAGCGTTACATACAGGGGGCGGAATGGCTACACCTTC
TRBD2,TRBJ2-1,-,TRBV24-1,CATSAVSGRDSYNEQFF,TGTGCCACCAGTGCTGTTAGCGGGAGAGACTCCTACAATGAGCAGTTCTTC
TRBD2,TRBJ2-2,-,TRBV7-7,CAGLGGSGELFF,TGTGCTGGACTAGGCGGGAGTGGGGAGCTGTTTTTT
-,TRBJ2-7,-,TRBV21-1,CASTDLLGTVPIATYEQYF,TGTGCCAGCACCGACCTTCTGGGGACAGTTCCCATTGCCACCTACGAGCAGTACTTC
TRBD2,TRBJ2-5,-,TRBV7-8,CASSPGLAGLGQETQYF,TGTGCCAGCAGCCCAGGACTAGCGGGATTGGGACAAGAGACCCAGTACTTC
TRBD2,TRBJ2-7,-,TRBV29-1,CSVVTLAGTYEQYF,TGCAGCGTCGTAACTCTAGCGGGTACCTACGAGCAGTACTTC
-,TRBJ2-7,-,TRBV7-6,CASSLDGSPVYEQYF,TGTGCCAGCAGCTTAGACGGGAGCCCTGTATACGAGCAGTACTTC
TRBD1,TRBJ1-1,-,TRBV5-6,CASSSPGTAATEAFF,TGTGCCAGCAGTTCACCCGGGACAGCAGCCACTGAAGCTTTCTTT
-,TRBJ2-7,-,TRBV3-1/TRBV3-2,CASSQAHGSSYEQYF,TGTGCCAGCAGCCAAGCTCACGGGAGCTCCTACGAGCAGTACTTC
-,TRBJ2-5,once,TRBV9,CASSVGVTQETQYF,TGTGCCAGCAGCGTAGGAGTAACCCAAGAGACCCAGTACTTC
TRBD2,TRBJ2-7,-,TRBV2,CASLSGRGGLSDEQYF,TGTGCCAGCCTTAGCGGGAGGGGGGGCCTTAGTGACGAGCAGTACTTC
-,TRBJ1-5,once,TRBV27,CASSTGQNQPQHF,TGTGCCAGCAGCACCGGACAGAATCAGCCCCAGCATTTT
-,TRBJ2-1,-,TRBV7-9,CASSTRLGSYNEQFF,TGTGCCAGCAGCACGCGACTAGGCTCCTACAATGAGCAGTTCTTC
-,TRBJ1-2,-,TRBV5-6,CASSLGARGNYGYTF,TGTGCCAGCAGCTTGGGGGCCCGGGGGAACTATGGCTACACCTTC
-,TRBJ2-5,-,TRBV14,CASSHLGGRGQETQYF,TGTGCCAGCAGCCATCTCGGGGGTAGGGGCCAAGAGACCCAGTACTTC
-,TRBJ2-5,-,TRBV21-1,CASSKEGLQETQYF,TGTGCCAGCAGCAAAGAGGGACTACAAGAGACCCAGTACTTC
-,TRBJ2-3,-,TRBV29-1,CSVEDRAGILTDTQYF,TGCAGCGTTGAAGATCGCGCAGGGATATTGACAGATACGCAGTATTTT
-,TRBJ2-2,-,TRBV5-5,CASSLAAPQGGELFF,TGTGCCAGCAGCTTGGCGGCACCCCAGGGCGGGGAGCTGTTTTTT
TRBD1,TRBJ1-1,once,TRBV6-5,CASRTGGGTEAFF,TGTGCCAGCAGAACAGGGGGCGGCACTGAAGCTTTCTTT
-,TRBJ1-2,-,TRBV5-6,CASSPGATPYGYTF,TGTGCCAGCAGCCCTGGGGCAACTCCTTATGGCTACACCTTC
TRBD1,TRBJ2-1,-,TRBV7-8,CASSPRTGMAYNEQFF,TGTGCCAGCAGCCCGAGGACAGGGATGGCCTACAATGAGCAGTTCTTC
TRBD2,TRBJ2-5,-,TRBV7-8,CASSSLAGGRGETQYF,TGTGCCAGCAGTTCCCTAGCGGGAGGGAGGGGAGAGACCCAGTACTTC
-,TRBJ2-1,-,TRBV5-5,CASSFTVYNEQFF,TGTGCCAGCAGCTTCACTGTTTACAATGAGCAGTTCTTC
TRBD1,TRBJ1-2,-,TRBV14,CASSQNLRQGGYGYTF,TGTGCCAGCAGCCAAAACCTAAGACAGGGAGGCTATGGCTACACCTTC
TRBD2,TRBJ2-7,-,TRBV10-3,CAISVGLAGGTSYEQYF,TGTGCCATCAGTGTTGGTCTAGCGGGAGGGACGTCCTACGAGCAGTACTTC
TRBD2,TRBJ2-7,-,TRBV3-1/TRBV3-2,CASSQVLPGGGSYEQYF,TGTGCCAGCAGCCAAGTGCTCCCTGGGGGGGGCTCCTACGAGCAGTACTTC
-,TRBJ1-4,-,TRBV5-6,CASSLAGEKLFF,TGTGCCAGCAGCTTGGCAGGAGAAAAACTGTTTTTT
TRBD1,TRBJ2-7,-,TRBV27,CASSLQGAGNEQYF,TGTGCCAGCAGTTTGCAGGGGGCTGGGAACGAGCAGTACTTC
-,TRBJ1-1,-,TRBV4-1,CASSQETSREGWGTEAFF,TGCGCCAGCAGCCAGGAAACTAGTCGGGAGGGGTGGGGGACTGAAGCTTTCTTT
TRBD2,TRBJ2-5,-,TRBV7-6,CASSVGTRGQETQYF,TGTGCCAGCAGCGTCGGGACTAGAGGGCAAGAGACCCAGTACTTC
-,TRBJ1-2,-,TRBV6-5,CASSYLEDRGYTF,TGTGCCAGCAGTTACTTGGAGGATCGTGGCTACACCTTC
-,TRBJ1-6,-,TRBV27,CASSLGQSNSPLHF,TGTGCCAGCAGTTTAGGGCAGAGTAATTCACCCCTCCACTTT
TRBD2,TRBJ2-3,-,TRBV6-1,CASSEWFGLGLSTDTQYF,TGTGCCAGCAGTGAATGGTTCGGACTAGGACTAAGCACAGATACGCAGTATTTT
-,TRBJ2-2,-,TRBV6-5,CASSQLGTGELFF,TGTGCCAGCAGTCAACTAGGAACTGGGGAGCTGTTTTTT
TRBD1,TRBJ1-6,-,TRBV6-4,CASSDGQGQNSPLHF,TGTGCCAGCAGTGACGGACAGGGTCAGAATTCACCCCTCCACTTT
-,TRBJ1-1,-,TRBV6-5,CASSSWGGEAFF,TGTGCCAGCAGCTCCTGGGGAGGAGAAGCTTTCTTT
-,TRBJ1-2,-,TRBV5-1,CASSSDFYYGYTF,TGCGCCAGCAGCTCCGACTTTTACTATGGCTACACCTTC